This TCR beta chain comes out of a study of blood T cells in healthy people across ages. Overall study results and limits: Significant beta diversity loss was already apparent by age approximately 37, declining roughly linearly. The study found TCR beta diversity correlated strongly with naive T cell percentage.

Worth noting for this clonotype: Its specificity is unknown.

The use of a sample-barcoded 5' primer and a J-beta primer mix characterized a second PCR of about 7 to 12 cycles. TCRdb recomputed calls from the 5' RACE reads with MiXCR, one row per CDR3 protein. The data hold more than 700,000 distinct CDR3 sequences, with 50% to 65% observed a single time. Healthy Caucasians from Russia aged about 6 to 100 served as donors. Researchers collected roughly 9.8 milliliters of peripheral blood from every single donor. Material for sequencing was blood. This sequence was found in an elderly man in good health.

Written as DNA, the CDR3 is TGTGCCACCAGTGATCGGTACGGGAAAGACTATGGCTACACCTTC. This translates into CATSDRYGKDYGYTF. The rearrangement uses TRBV24-1 and TRBJ1-2, with D unresolved. Trimming shortened V by 3 bases and J by 3 bases, and 13 bases separated the two germline ends. The CDR3 length is 15 residues. Germline V gene sequence: CDR1 KGHDR, CDR2 SFDVKD.